The rows below give T cell receptor beta chains drawn from one sample of a study of T-cell reconstitution after alpha-beta-depleted transplantation in children. MiXCR was run by TCRdb on the PCR reads, yielding one entry per CDR3 protein. The sample holds a few hundred thousand distinct CDR3 sequences; 20% to 30% are singletons and the top ten take about 2.6%. Source: PBMCs, taken before TCRalphabeta/CD19-depleted stem cell transplant. The receptors here all came from a girl aged 2 to 10 with Fanconi anemia, due to receive a stem cell transplant. Each CDR3 is given with its conserved first and last residue.

TRBV29-1,TRBJ2-3,CSVESVGGESTDTQYF
TRBV7-9,TRBJ2-5,CASSYLMNQETQYF
TRBV29-1,TRBJ2-7,CSVRPVGLYEQYF
TRBV4-2,TRBJ1-6,CASSQLSGGAGSPLHF
TRBV29-1,TRBJ2-7,CSVSSGSYEQYF
TRBV20-1,TRBJ2-7,CSARDLRGQGLVEQYF
TRBV19,TRBJ2-3,CASSTESTDTQYF
TRBV5-1,TRBJ2-1,CASTGGKHNEQFF
TRBV18,TRBJ2-1,CASSPISATTRYNEQFF
TRBV20-1,TRBJ2-3,CSAWGGGARSTDTQYF
TRBV28,TRBJ2-1,CASSPLTSGRWWGQFF
TRBV29-1,TRBJ2-1,CSVEPGYRGGRYSYNEQFF
TRBV6-4,TRBJ2-1,CASSEEGWSEQFF
TRBV15,TRBJ2-7,CATSRDPGSDEQYF
TRBV18,TRBJ1-1,CASSPRDQMNTEAFF
TRBV29-1,TRBJ1-1,CSGSPVGTEAFF
TRBV12-3/TRBV12-4,TRBJ2-2,CASSPRAAGELFF
TRBV7-6,TRBJ2-1,CASSSQGVNPYNEQFF
TRBV10-3,TRBJ2-1,CAISESGNEQFF
TRBV19,TRBJ2-7,CASSVGTPTYEQYF
TRBV6-5,TRBJ2-7,CASSPNSGVTYEQYF
TRBV29-1,TRBJ2-3,CSVEGGLAGGRDTQYF
TRBV29-1,TRBJ1-1,CSVDRSGTEAFF
TRBV7-8,TRBJ2-1,CASQGTGIGNEQFF
TRBV27,TRBJ2-2,CASSLTANTGELFF
TRBV9,TRBJ2-7,CASSVDGGGVYEQYF
TRBV12-3/TRBV12-4,TRBJ2-7,CASSISRDRGHYEQYF
TRBV12-3/TRBV12-4,TRBJ2-1,CASTLVGGSSYNEQFF
TRBV29-1,TRBJ2-3,CSVVVAAGLDTQYF
TRBV10-3,TRBJ1-6,CATRTGGSHNSPLHF
TRBV7-2,TRBJ2-7,CASSLTRGREGSYEQYF
TRBV25-1,TRBJ1-5,CASSTGVGQPQHF
TRBV20-1,TRBJ2-1,CSARGQEGSNEQFF
TRBV5-1,TRBJ2-5,CASSSRLGERETQYF
TRBV7-8,TRBJ2-1,CASSSFGLAGYNEQFF
TRBV12-3/TRBV12-4,TRBJ2-1,CASSFSARGRGYNEQFF
TRBV18,TRBJ2-7,CASSPPLTYEQYF
TRBV29-1,TRBJ1-1,CSVPQGGGWTEAFF
TRBV12-3/TRBV12-4,TRBJ2-3,CASSSGGRSTDTQYF
TRBV5-5,TRBJ2-7,CASSLWPLYEQYF
TRBV20-1,TRBJ2-7,CSARPQLTSGGYEQYF
TRBV5-1,TRBJ2-1,CASSKGTVLHNEQFF
TRBV5-6,TRBJ2-3,CASSLVAGGSTDTQYF
TRBV29-1,TRBJ2-2,CSVVGGAGELFF
TRBV29-1,TRBJ2-5,CSVNSGATFQETQYF
TRBV6-5,TRBJ2-2,CASSYSMSGRAFGTGELFF
TRBV29-1,TRBJ2-7,CSGEGGIGEQYF
TRBV7-9,TRBJ2-7,CASSLGPSDRNYEQYF
TRBV18,TRBJ2-1,CASSTGSNEQFF
TRBV11-3,TRBJ2-4,CASSSGTGTGGDIQYF
TRBV5-1,TRBJ2-7,CASSLKGSTYEQYF
TRBV29-1,TRBJ2-2,CSVGGQGFTGELFF
TRBV20-1,TRBJ2-3,CSASGVSTDTQYF
TRBV7-6,TRBJ2-1,CASSRQGISYNEQFF
TRBV13,TRBJ2-7,CASSLGGGADEQYF